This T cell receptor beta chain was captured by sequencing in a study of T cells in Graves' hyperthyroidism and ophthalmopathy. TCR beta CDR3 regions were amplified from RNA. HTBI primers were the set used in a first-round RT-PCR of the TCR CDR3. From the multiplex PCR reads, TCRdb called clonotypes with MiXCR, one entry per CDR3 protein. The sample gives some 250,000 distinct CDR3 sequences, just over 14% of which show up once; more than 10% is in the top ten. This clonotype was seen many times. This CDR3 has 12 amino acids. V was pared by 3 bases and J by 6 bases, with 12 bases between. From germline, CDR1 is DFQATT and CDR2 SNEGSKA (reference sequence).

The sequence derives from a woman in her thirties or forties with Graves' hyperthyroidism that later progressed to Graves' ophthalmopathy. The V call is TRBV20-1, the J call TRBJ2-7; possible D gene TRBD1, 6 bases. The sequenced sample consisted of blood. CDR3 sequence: CSASWDIREQYF. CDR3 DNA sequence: TGCAGTGCTAGTTGGGACATTCGCGAGCAGTACTTC.